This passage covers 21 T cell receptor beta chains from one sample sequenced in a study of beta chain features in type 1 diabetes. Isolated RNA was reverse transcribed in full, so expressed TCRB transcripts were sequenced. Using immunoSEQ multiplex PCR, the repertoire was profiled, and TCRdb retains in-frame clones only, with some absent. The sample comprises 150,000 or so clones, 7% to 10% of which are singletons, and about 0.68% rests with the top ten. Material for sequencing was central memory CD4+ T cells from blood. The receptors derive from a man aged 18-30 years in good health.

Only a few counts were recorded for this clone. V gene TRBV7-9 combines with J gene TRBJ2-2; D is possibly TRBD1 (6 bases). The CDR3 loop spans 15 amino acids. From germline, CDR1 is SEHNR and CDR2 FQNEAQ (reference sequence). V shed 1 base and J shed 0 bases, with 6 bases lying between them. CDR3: CASSLGQANTGELFF. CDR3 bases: TGTGCCAGCAGCTTAGGACAGGCGAACACCGGGGAGCTGTTTTTT.

This CDR3 reads CASSLGQAGVYNEQFF. Here the CDR3 DNA reads TGCGCCAGCAGCCTGGGACAAGCGGGGGTATACAATGAGCAGTTCTTC. V gene TRBV5-1 combines with J gene TRBJ2-1; 8 bases agree with TRBD2. V shed 4 bases, J shed 4 bases, and the junction held 10 bases outside the gene matches. Germline V CDR1 and CDR2: SGHRS, YFSETQ. This CDR3 region has 16 residues. Based on the CDR3 plus reference TRBV5-1 and TRBJ2-1, the full variable domain is KAGVTQTPRYLIKTRGQQVTLSCSPISGHRSVSWYQQTPGQGLQFLFEYFSETQRNKGNFPGRFSGRQFSNSRSEMNVSTLELGDSALYLCASSLGQAGVYNEQFFGPGTRLTVL.

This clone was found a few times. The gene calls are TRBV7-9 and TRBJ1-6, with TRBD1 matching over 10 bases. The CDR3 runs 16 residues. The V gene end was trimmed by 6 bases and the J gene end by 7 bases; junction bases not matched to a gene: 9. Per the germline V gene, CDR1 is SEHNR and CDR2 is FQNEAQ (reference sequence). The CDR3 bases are TGTGCCAGCAGTCCCCAGGGACAGGGGACAAATTCACCCCTCCACTTT. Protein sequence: CASSPQGQGTNSPLHF.

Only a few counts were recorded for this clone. CDR3 nucleotide sequence: TGTGCCAGTAGTCGATCCCGGGGGGCGACAGGCAATCAGCCCCAGCATTTT. Residues: CASSRSRGATGNQPQHF. The genes are TRBV19 and TRBJ1-5; perhaps TRBD1 as D (6 bases). Germline loops: CDR1 LNHDA, CDR2 SQIVND (reference sequence). The CDR3 loop spans 17 amino acids. V lost 5 bases to trimming and J lost 2 bases, with 19 bases between them.

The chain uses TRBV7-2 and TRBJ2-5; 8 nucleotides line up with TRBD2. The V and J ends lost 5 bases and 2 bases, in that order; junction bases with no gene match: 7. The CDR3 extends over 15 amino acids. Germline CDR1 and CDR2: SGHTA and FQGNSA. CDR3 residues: CASSTVSGAQETQYF. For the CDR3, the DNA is TGTGCCAGCAGCACTGTTAGCGGGGCGCAAGAGACCCAGTACTTC.

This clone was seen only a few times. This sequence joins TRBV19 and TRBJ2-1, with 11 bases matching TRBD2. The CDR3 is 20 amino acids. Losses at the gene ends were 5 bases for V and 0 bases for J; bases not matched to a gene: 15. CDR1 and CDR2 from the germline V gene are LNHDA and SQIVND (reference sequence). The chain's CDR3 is CASSPRASGGTKSSYNEQFF. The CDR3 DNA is TGTGCCAGTAGTCCCAGGGCTAGCGGGGGGACAAAGAGCTCCTACAATGAGCAGTTCTTC.

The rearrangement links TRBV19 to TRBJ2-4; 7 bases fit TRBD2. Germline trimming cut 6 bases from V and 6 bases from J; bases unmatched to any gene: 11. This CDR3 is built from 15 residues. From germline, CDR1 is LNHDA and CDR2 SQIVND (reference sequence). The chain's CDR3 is CASRTTGGSGNIQYF. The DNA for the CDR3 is TGTGCCAGTAGAACAACGGGGGGTTCGGGAAACATTCAGTACTTC.

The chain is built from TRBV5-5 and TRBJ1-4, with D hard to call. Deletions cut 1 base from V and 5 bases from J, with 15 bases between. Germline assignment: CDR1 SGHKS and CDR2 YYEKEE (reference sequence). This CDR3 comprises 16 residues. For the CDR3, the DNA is TGTGCCAGCAGCTTGCTAGCAGGCCGGGGAAATGAAAAACTGTTTTTT. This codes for CASSLLAGRGNEKLFF.

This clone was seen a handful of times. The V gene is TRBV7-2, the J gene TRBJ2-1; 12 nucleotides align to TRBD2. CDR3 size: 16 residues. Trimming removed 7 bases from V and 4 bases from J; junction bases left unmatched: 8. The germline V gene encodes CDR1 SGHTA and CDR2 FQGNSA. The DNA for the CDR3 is TGTGCCAGCACCCTGGTACTAGCGGGGGGTTACAATGAGCAGTTCTTC. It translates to CASTLVLAGGYNEQFF.

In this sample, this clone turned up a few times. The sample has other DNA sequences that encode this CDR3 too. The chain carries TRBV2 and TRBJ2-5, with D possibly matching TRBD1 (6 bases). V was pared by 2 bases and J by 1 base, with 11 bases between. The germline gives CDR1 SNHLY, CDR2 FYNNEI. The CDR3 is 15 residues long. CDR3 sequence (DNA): TGTGCCAGCAGTGAAAGTACAGGGCGCCAAGAGACCCAGTACTTC. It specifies CASSESTGRQETQYF.

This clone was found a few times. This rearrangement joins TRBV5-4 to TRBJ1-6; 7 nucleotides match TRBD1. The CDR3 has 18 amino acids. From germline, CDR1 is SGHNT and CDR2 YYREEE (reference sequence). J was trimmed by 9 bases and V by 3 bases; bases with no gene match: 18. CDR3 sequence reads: CASSSGRQGVASGSPLHF. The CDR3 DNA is TGTGCCAGCAGCTCCGGGAGACAGGGAGTTGCGTCGGGTTCACCCCTCCACTTT.

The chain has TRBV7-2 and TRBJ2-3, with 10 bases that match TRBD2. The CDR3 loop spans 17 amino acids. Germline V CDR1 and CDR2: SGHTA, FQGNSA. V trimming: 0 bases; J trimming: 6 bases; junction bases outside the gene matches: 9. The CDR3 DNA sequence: TGTGCCAGCAGCTTAGCGCTAGTGGGTAGCGGGGGGGATACGCAGTATTTT. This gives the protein CASSLALVGSGGDTQYF.

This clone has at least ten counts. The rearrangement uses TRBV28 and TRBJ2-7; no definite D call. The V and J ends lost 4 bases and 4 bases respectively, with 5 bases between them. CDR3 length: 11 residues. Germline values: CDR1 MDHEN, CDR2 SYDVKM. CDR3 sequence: CASSSRYEQYF. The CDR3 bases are TGTGCCAGCAGTTCTCGGTACGAGCAGTACTTC.

DNA for the CDR3: TGTGCCAGCAGAGTGAGACAGGGTAGCAATCAGCCCCAGCATTTT. Translation gives CASRVRQGSNQPQHF. This chain uses TRBV6-5 with TRBJ1-5, with 7 bases identical to TRBD1. The J segment lost 0 bases and the V segment lost 6 bases, leaving 5 bases of the junction unmatched. Germline V gene lookup returns CDR1 MNHEY and CDR2 SVGAGI. This CDR3 contains 15 residues.

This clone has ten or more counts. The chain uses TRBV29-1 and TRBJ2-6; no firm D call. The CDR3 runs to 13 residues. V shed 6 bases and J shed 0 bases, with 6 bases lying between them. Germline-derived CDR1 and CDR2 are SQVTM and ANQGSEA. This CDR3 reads CSVSGSGANVLTF. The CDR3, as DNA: TGCAGCGTATCAGGCTCTGGGGCCAACGTCCTGACTTTC. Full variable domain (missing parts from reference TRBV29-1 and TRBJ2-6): SAVISQKPSRDICQRGTSLTIQCQVDSQVTMMFWYRQQPGQSLTLIATANQGSEATYESGFVIDKFPISRPNLTFSTLTVSNMSPEDSSIYLCSVSGSGANVLTFGAGSRLTVL.

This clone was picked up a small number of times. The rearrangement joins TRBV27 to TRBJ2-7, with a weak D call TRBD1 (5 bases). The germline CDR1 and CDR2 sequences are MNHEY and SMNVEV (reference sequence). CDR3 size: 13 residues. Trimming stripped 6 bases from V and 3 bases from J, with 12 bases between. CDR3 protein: CASRSGHLYEQYF. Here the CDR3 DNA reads TGTGCCAGCAGATCAGGACATCTCTACGAGCAGTACTTC.

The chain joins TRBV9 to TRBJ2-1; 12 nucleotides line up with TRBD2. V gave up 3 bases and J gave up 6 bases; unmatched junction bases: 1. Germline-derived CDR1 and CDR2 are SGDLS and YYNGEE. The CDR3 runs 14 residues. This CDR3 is CASSGGLAGNEQFF. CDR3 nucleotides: TGTGCCAGCAGCGGGGGACTAGCGGGCAATGAGCAGTTCTTC.

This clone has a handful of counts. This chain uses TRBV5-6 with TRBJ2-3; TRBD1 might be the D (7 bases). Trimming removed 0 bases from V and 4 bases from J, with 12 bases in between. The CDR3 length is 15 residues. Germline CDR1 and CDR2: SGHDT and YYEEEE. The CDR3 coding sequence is TGTGCCAGCAGCTTGGAGGCAGGGGGGTCAGATACGCAGTATTTT. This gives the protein CASSLEAGGSDTQYF.

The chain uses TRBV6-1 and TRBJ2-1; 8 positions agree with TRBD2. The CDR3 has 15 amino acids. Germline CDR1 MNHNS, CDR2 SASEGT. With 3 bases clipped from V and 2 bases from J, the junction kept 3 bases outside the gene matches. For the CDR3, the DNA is TGTGCCAGCAGTGATCCGGGACTAGCCTACAATGAGCAGTTCTTC. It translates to CASSDPGLAYNEQFF.

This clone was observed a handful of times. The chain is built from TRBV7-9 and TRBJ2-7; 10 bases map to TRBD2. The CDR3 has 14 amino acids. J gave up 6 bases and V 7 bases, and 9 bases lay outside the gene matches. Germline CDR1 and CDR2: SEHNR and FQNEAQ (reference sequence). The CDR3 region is CASISGGFGGEQYF. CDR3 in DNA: TGTGCCAGCATTAGCGGGGGGTTCGGTGGCGAGCAGTACTTC.

CDR3 bases: TGTGCCAGCAGCTTAGACAGGGAAATTCAGCCCCAGCATTTT. It translates to CASSLDREIQPQHF. The J gene is TRBJ1-5, the V gene TRBV7-8; a possible D gene is TRBD1 (6 bases). Looked up from germline, CDR1 is SGHVS and CDR2 is FQNEAQ. The CDR3 covers 14 residues. The V end was cut by 1 base, the J end by 6 bases, with 10 bases between.